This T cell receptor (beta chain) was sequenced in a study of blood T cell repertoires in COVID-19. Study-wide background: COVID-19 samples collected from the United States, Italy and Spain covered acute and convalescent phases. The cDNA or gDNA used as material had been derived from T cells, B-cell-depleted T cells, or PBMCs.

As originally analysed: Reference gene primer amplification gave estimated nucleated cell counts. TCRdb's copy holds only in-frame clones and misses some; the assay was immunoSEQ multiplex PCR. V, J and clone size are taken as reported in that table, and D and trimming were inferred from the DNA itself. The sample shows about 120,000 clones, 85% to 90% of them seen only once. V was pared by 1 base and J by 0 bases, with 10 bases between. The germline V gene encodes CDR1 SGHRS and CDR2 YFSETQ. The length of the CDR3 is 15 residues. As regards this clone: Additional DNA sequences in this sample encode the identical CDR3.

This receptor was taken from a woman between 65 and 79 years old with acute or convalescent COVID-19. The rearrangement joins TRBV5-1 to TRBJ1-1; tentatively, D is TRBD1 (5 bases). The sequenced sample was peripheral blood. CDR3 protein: CASSLQGTMNTEAFF. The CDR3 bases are TGCGCCAGCAGCTTGCAGGGCACCATGAACACTGAAGCTTTCTTT.